This T cell receptor beta chain emerged from a study of beta chain features in type 1 diabetes. This CDR3 spans 15 amino acids. The germline CDR1 and CDR2 sequences are SGHTA and FQGNSA. V dropped 5 bases and J dropped 2; count of bases not matched to a gene: 9. This clone was detected only a few times. The isolated RNA, all of it, was reverse transcribed, so expressed TCRB transcripts were what got sequenced. Measured with immunoSEQ multiplex PCR; TCRdb has only the in-frame clones, and not every one. Of 450,000 to 600,000 clones in the sample, roughly 30% are singletons; the top ten hold around 0.065%.

V and J are TRBV7-2 and TRBJ2-7; 7 positions match TRBD2. Sample: naive CD4+ T cells from blood. This receptor was identified in a man aged 18 to 30 in good health. The DNA of the CDR3 is TGTGCCAGCAGCGCCTCACTAGCGCAAGCCTACGAGCAGTACTTC. Amino acid sequence: CASSASLAQAYEQYF.